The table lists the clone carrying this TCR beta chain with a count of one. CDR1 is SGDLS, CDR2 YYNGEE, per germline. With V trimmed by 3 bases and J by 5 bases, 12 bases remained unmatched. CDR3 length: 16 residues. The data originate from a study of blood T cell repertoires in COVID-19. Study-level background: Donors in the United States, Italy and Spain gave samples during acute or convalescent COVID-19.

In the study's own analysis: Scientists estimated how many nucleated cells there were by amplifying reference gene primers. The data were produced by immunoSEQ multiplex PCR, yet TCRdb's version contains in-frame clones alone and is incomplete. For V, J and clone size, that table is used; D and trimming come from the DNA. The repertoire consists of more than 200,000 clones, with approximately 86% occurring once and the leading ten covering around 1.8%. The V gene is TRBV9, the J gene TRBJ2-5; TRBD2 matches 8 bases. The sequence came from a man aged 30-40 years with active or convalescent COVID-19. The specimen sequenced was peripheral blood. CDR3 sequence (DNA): TGTGCCAGCAGCGGAGTGGGGACTAGAGTTGTGGAGACCCAGTACTTC. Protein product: CASSGVGTRVVETQYF. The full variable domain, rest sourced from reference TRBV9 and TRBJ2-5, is DSGVTQTPKHLITATGQRVTLRCSPRSGDLSVYWYQQSLDQGLQFLIQYYNGEERAKGNILERFSAQQFPDLHSELNLSSLELGDSALYFCASSGVGTRVVETQYFGPGTRLLVL.